This is a list of T cell receptor beta chains from one sample in a study of lung T cells in sarcoidosis with Löfgren's syndrome. TCRdb redid the calling of the reads with MiXCR, one entry per CDR3 protein. The sample has roughly 63,000 distinct CDR3 sequences, 20% to 25% seen once. The sequencing sample was made of CD4+ T cells from PBMCs. The receptors were gathered from a human donor with sarcoidosis (Löfgren's syndrome or another form), or a control subject (not recorded which). CDR3s include the opening cysteine and the closing phenylalanine or tryptophan. D genes are given only for firm matches. Clone size is not always given. Where it is, it says once, few, many or a class for expanded clones.

abundance	len	v_gene	j_gene	d_gene	CDR3nt	CDR3aa
-	13	TRBV30	TRBJ2-7	-	TGTGCCTGGAGTGTAGCCAGGTACTACGAGCAGTACTTC	CAWSVARYYEQYF
many	12	TRBV20-1	TRBJ1-1	-	TGCAGTGATGTCAGGGGGAACACTGAAGCTTTCTTT	CSDVRGNTEAFF
-	14	TRBV2	TRBJ1-2	-	TGTGCCAGCAGTGAACCAGGGAGGAACTATGGCTACACCTTC	CASSEPGRNYGYTF
few	13	TRBV11-2	TRBJ2-3	-	TGTGCCAGCCGATTTTCCAGCACAGATACGCAGTATTTT	CASRFSSTDTQYF
many	16	TRBV27	TRBJ2-1	-	TGTGCCAGCAGTTTATACGGCACCGACTCCTACAATGAGCAGTTCTTC	CASSLYGTDSYNEQFF
few	14	TRBV19	TRBJ2-1	TRBD1	TGTGCCAGTAGTAGGGCAGGGGGTTACAATGAGCAGTTCTTC	CASSRAGGYNEQFF
-	14	TRBV4-1	TRBJ2-7	-	TGCGCCAGCAGCCAAGAGTGCAGCTCCTACGAGCAGTACTTC	CASSQECSSYEQYF
-	16	TRBV20-1	TRBJ1-2	TRBD1	TGCGGTGCTAGAGATCAAGGACAGGGGGAGGCGGGAGGCTACACCTTC	CGARDQGQGEAGGYTF
many	16	TRBV25-1	TRBJ1-1	TRBD1	TGTGCCAGCAGTGGTGACAGGGTCGGAGGGAACACTGAAGCTTTCTTT	CASSGDRVGGNTEAFF
-	14	TRBV19	TRBJ1-5	-	TGTGCCAGTAGATGGGTCGGTAGCAATCAGCCCCAGCATTTT	CASRWVGSNQPQHF
many	16	TRBV28	TRBJ1-6	-	TGTGCCAGCATTCAAACTCCGGGACACCGTAATTCACCCCTCCACTTT	CASIQTPGHRNSPLHF
-	12	TRBV5-6	TRBJ1-6	-	TGTGCCAGCAGCTTGTGGAATTCACCCCTCCACTTT	CASSLWNSPLHF
-	18	TRBV18	TRBJ1-4	-	TGTGCCAGCTCACCACTTCCCTCCGTTATTCAGGCTCCGGAAAAACTGTTTTTT	CASSPLPSVIQAPEKLFF